A selection of T cell receptor beta chains follows, all from one sample in a study of regulatory T cells in long-lasting Graves disease. One entry per CDR3 protein results from TCRdb running MiXCR on the multiplex PCR reads. The data show about 200,000 distinct CDR3 sequences, about a sixth seen once. The sample here was peripheral blood mononuclear cells (PBMCs), taken at new diagnosis, from a patient treated with antithyroid drugs. The receptors were gathered from a female donor with Graves disease. The CDR3 runs from the conserved cysteine through the conserved F or W. Fields, in order: clone size, V gene, J gene, D gene, CDR3 protein, CDR3 DNA. The D gene is left open where the match is weak. Size is stated for part of the rows, as once, few or many counts, or as a class when the clone is expanded.

size: many
V: TRBV12-3/TRBV12-4
J: TRBJ1-4
D: -
CDR3: CASTFRGRAREKLFF
DNA: TGTGCCAGCACCTTTAGAGGCAGGGCGCGTGAAAAACTGTTTTTT

size: many
V: TRBV12-3/TRBV12-4
J: TRBJ2-6
D: -
CDR3: CASSPLGGARGANVLTF
DNA: TGTGCCAGCAGCCCCCTGGGAGGAGCGCGGGGGGCCAACGTCCTGACTTTC

size: once
V: TRBV27
J: TRBJ2-7
D: TRBD2
CDR3: CASSLLAGGSLYEQYF
DNA: TGTGCCAGCAGTCTACTAGCGGGAGGGTCCCTCTACGAGCAGTACTTC

size: many
V: TRBV19
J: TRBJ2-1
D: TRBD2
CDR3: CASTSGLAGTNEQFF
DNA: TGTGCCAGTACCTCGGGACTAGCGGGGACCAATGAGCAGTTCTTC

size: -
V: TRBV6-2/TRBV6-3
J: TRBJ1-1
D: -
CDR3: CATTFTIRAEAFF
DNA: TGTGCCACCACCTTCACGATTCGCGCTGAAGCTTTCTTT

size: many
V: TRBV6-2/TRBV6-3
J: TRBJ2-7
D: TRBD1
CDR3: CASSSGTDYEQYF
DNA: TGTGCCAGCAGCAGTGGGACAGATTACGAGCAGTACTTC

size: -
V: TRBV2
J: TRBJ2-4
D: -
CDR3: CASAAGLAKNIQYF
DNA: TGTGCCAGCGCGGCGGGGCTAGCCAAAAACATTCAGTACTTC

size: -
V: TRBV29-1
J: TRBJ2-5
D: TRBD2
CDR3: CSVEIAGEAETQYF
DNA: TGCAGCGTTGAAATAGCGGGAGAGGCAGAGACCCAGTACTTC

size: -
V: TRBV28
J: TRBJ2-1
D: TRBD1
CDR3: CASTFPQGVGNEQFF
DNA: TGTGCCAGCACCTTCCCGCAGGGGGTCGGTAATGAGCAGTTCTTC

size: few
V: TRBV20-1
J: TRBJ1-1
D: TRBD1
CDR3: CRKDRANTEAFF
DNA: TGCAGAAAGGACAGGGCGAACACTGAAGCTTTCTTT

size: -
V: TRBV11-2
J: TRBJ1-2
D: TRBD1
CDR3: CASSSSQGKFGYTF
DNA: TGTGCCAGCAGCTCCTCACAGGGGAAGTTTGGCTACACCTTC

size: many
V: TRBV29-1
J: TRBJ2-5
D: TRBD2
CDR3: CSTSSSGAQETQYF
DNA: TGCAGCACCTCCAGTAGCGGGGCTCAAGAGACCCAGTACTTC

size: many
V: TRBV7-2
J: TRBJ2-5
D: -
CDR3: CASSLAIRSIYQETQYF
DNA: TGTGCCAGCAGCTTAGCCATCCGATCCATCTACCAAGAGACCCAGTACTTC

size: many
V: TRBV19
J: TRBJ1-2
D: TRBD1
CDR3: CASSIATGDYGYTF
DNA: TGTGCCAGTAGTATAGCGACAGGGGACTATGGCTACACCTTC

size: many
V: TRBV12-3/TRBV12-4
J: TRBJ1-2
D: -
CDR3: CASTLWQGRNYGYTF
DNA: TGTGCCAGCACCTTGTGGCAGGGTCGTAACTATGGCTACACCTTC

size: many
V: TRBV20-1
J: TRBJ2-7
D: -
CDR3: CSARDQGSLAYEQYF
DNA: TGCAGTGCTAGAGATCAAGGCTCCCTCGCCTACGAGCAGTACTTC

size: few
V: TRBV10-2
J: TRBJ2-7
D: -
CDR3: CASLDTRAQYF
DNA: TGCGCCAGCCTCGATACTCGAGCGCAGTACTTC

size: many
V: TRBV11-1
J: TRBJ2-1
D: TRBD1
CDR3: CASSLGQGAGSGIVGEQFF
DNA: TGTGCCAGCAGCCTGGGACAGGGGGCAGGGAGCGGGATAGTTGGTGAGCAGTTCTTC

size: many
V: TRBV6-5
J: TRBJ2-5
D: -
CDR3: CASSSFPIETQYF
DNA: TGTGCCAGCAGTTCTTTCCCGATCGAGACCCAGTACTTC

size: many
V: TRBV4-3
J: TRBJ2-7
D: -
CDR3: CASSLLSGQEYEQYF
DNA: TGCGCCAGCAGCCTCCTCTCGGGACAAGAGTACGAGCAGTACTTC

size: -
V: TRBV6-2/TRBV6-3
J: TRBJ2-3
D: TRBD1
CDR3: CASSADPGQGAGTDTQYF
DNA: TGTGCCAGCAGTGCCGATCCGGGACAGGGGGCGGGCACAGATACGCAGTATTTT

size: many
V: TRBV2
J: TRBJ2-6
D: -
CDR3: CASEGSSGANVLTF
DNA: TGTGCCAGTGAAGGGAGCTCTGGGGCCAACGTCCTGACTTTC

size: few
V: TRBV20-1
J: TRBJ2-7
D: -
CDR3: CSARAPPGDAPEQYF
DNA: TGCAGTGCTAGAGCTCCTCCTGGGGACGCCCCGGAGCAGTACTTC

size: many
V: TRBV30
J: TRBJ2-7
D: -
CDR3: CAWSVGRVGVGQYF
DNA: TGTGCCTGGAGTGTAGGTCGCGTTGGGGTCGGGCAGTACTTC

size: -
V: TRBV18
J: TRBJ2-5
D: -
CDR3: CASSTARQETQYF
DNA: TGTGCCAGCTCAACCGCGCGGCAAGAGACCCAGTACTTC

size: few
V: TRBV19
J: TRBJ1-3
D: -
CDR3: CASSPSVLSGNTIYF
DNA: TGTGCCAGTAGTCCCTCCGTTCTTTCTGGAAACACCATATATTTT

size: many
V: TRBV7-9
J: TRBJ1-1
D: TRBD1
CDR3: CASSSYRGDTEAFF
DNA: TGTGCCAGCAGCTCGTACAGGGGGGACACTGAAGCTTTCTTT

size: many
V: TRBV2
J: TRBJ2-1
D: -
CDR3: CASRTNRANEQFF
DNA: TGTGCCAGCAGGACTAACAGGGCCAATGAGCAGTTCTTC

size: -
V: TRBV20-1
J: TRBJ2-7
D: TRBD2
CDR3: CSARDPSGPSYEQYF
DNA: TGCAGTGCTAGAGATCCTAGCGGGCCCTCCTACGAGCAGTACTTC

size: few
V: TRBV10-1
J: TRBJ2-1
D: -
CDR3: CASSVQGSDNEQFF
DNA: TGCGCCAGCAGTGTCCAGGGGAGCGACAATGAGCAGTTCTTC

size: many
V: TRBV6-1
J: TRBJ2-3
D: TRBD1
CDR3: CAIRGQGTDTQYF
DNA: TGTGCCATACGGGGACAGGGAACAGATACGCAGTATTTT

size: few
V: TRBV6-1
J: TRBJ2-1
D: -
CDR3: CASRARLAPSSYNEQFF
DNA: TGTGCCAGCAGGGCACGGCTAGCGCCTAGCTCCTACAATGAGCAGTTCTTC

size: many
V: TRBV2
J: TRBJ2-3
D: -
CDR3: CASSEGGGDTQYF
DNA: TGTGCCAGCAGTGAAGGTGGTGGAGATACGCAGTATTTT

size: few
V: TRBV19
J: TRBJ1-6
D: -
CDR3: CASSHTNSPLHF
DNA: TGTGCCAGTAGCCATACAAATTCACCCCTCCACTTT

size: many
V: TRBV2
J: TRBJ2-6
D: -
CDR3: CASSLLDGANVLTF
DNA: TGTGCCAGCAGCCTATTAGATGGGGCCAACGTCCTGACTTTC

size: -
V: TRBV7-3
J: TRBJ1-2
D: -
CDR3: CASSLVAGAVDGYTF
DNA: TGTGCCAGCAGCTTAGTGGCAGGGGCGGTGGATGGCTACACCTTC

size: many
V: TRBV20-1
J: TRBJ1-2
D: -
CDR3: CRGEGEGYGYTF
DNA: TGCAGGGGAGAGGGGGAAGGGTATGGCTACACCTTC

size: many
V: TRBV18
J: TRBJ2-7
D: TRBD2
CDR3: CASSPIVLLAGGEQYF
DNA: TGTGCCAGCTCACCGATAGTTTTACTAGCGGGAGGCGAGCAGTACTTC

size: many
V: TRBV7-2
J: TRBJ1-3
D: TRBD1
CDR3: CASTRTGVENTIYF
DNA: TGTGCCAGCACCCGGACAGGGGTTGAAAACACCATATATTTT

size: -
V: TRBV6-2/TRBV6-3
J: TRBJ2-7
D: TRBD1
CDR3: CASSLAGGSPYEQYF
DNA: TGTGCCAGCAGTTTGGCAGGGGGCTCGCCCTACGAGCAGTACTTC

size: -
V: TRBV12-3/TRBV12-4
J: TRBJ2-3
D: -
CDR3: CASSLFSDTQYF
DNA: TGTGCCAGCAGTCTGTTTTCAGATACGCAGTATTTT

size: -
V: TRBV12-3/TRBV12-4
J: TRBJ2-1
D: -
CDR3: CASSFWQASLNEQFF
DNA: TGTGCCAGCAGTTTTTGGCAAGCCTCTCTGAATGAGCAGTTCTTC

size: many
V: TRBV27
J: TRBJ2-1
D: TRBD2
CDR3: CASSFLAGVSNEQFF
DNA: TGTGCCAGCAGTTTTCTAGCGGGAGTCTCCAATGAGCAGTTCTTC

size: few
V: TRBV4-1
J: TRBJ2-7
D: -
CDR3: CASSQGQPQGPESYEQYF
DNA: TGCGCCAGCAGCCAAGGGCAGCCTCAGGGACCGGAGTCCTACGAGCAGTACTTC

size: many
V: TRBV10-2
J: TRBJ1-2
D: -
CDR3: CASSELGDYGYTF
DNA: TGCGCCAGCAGTGAGTTGGGAGACTATGGCTACACCTTC

size: many
V: TRBV7-2
J: TRBJ2-1
D: TRBD2
CDR3: CASSKQSGSMLNEQFF
DNA: TGTGCCAGCAGCAAACAGAGCGGGAGTATGTTGAATGAGCAGTTCTTC

size: -
V: TRBV5-6
J: TRBJ2-5
D: -
CDR3: CASSLEGGGQETQYF
DNA: TGTGCCAGCAGCTTGGAGGGAGGGGGCCAAGAGACCCAGTACTTC

size: many
V: TRBV18
J: TRBJ1-4
D: -
CDR3: CASSTRTDNEKLFF
DNA: TGTGCCAGCTCAACCCGGACGGATAATGAAAAACTGTTTTTT

size: few
V: TRBV5-1
J: TRBJ1-1
D: -
CDR3: CASSLNTPATEAFF
DNA: TGCGCCAGCAGCTTAAACACCCCGGCCACTGAAGCTTTCTTT

size: many
V: TRBV7-2
J: TRBJ2-3
D: -
CDR3: CASSSRTSTDTQYF
DNA: TGTGCCAGCAGCTCTCGGACTAGCACAGATACGCAGTATTTT

size: -
V: TRBV27
J: TRBJ2-2
D: TRBD2
CDR3: CASTGLAGFGELFF
DNA: TGTGCCAGCACCGGACTAGCGGGGTTCGGGGAGCTGTTTTTT

size: many
V: TRBV6-1
J: TRBJ2-1
D: -
CDR3: CASSPGSWRELAGSYNEQFF
DNA: TGTGCCAGCAGTCCAGGTAGCTGGCGGGAACTAGCTGGCTCCTACAATGAGCAGTTCTTC

size: many
V: TRBV6-2/TRBV6-3
J: TRBJ2-7
D: -
CDR3: CASSPPGTYTYEQYF
DNA: TGTGCCAGCAGTCCCCCCGGGACGTATACCTACGAGCAGTACTTC

size: -
V: TRBV6-1
J: TRBJ2-1
D: TRBD2
CDR3: CASSRTTSGAYNEQFF
DNA: TGTGCCAGCAGCCGTACCACTAGCGGTGCCTACAATGAGCAGTTCTTC

size: many
V: TRBV6-1
J: TRBJ1-1
D: -
CDR3: CASEEPGDTEAFF
DNA: TGTGCCAGCGAGGAACCGGGAGACACTGAAGCTTTCTTT

size: many
V: TRBV6-1
J: TRBJ2-1
D: TRBD2
CDR3: CASSQTSGIANEQFF
DNA: TGTGCCAGCAGCCAGACTAGCGGGATAGCCAATGAGCAGTTCTTC

size: -
V: TRBV18
J: TRBJ2-7
D: -
CDR3: CASSPRRGTDYEQYF
DNA: TGTGCCAGCTCACCACGGCGGGGAACCGACTACGAGCAGTACTTC